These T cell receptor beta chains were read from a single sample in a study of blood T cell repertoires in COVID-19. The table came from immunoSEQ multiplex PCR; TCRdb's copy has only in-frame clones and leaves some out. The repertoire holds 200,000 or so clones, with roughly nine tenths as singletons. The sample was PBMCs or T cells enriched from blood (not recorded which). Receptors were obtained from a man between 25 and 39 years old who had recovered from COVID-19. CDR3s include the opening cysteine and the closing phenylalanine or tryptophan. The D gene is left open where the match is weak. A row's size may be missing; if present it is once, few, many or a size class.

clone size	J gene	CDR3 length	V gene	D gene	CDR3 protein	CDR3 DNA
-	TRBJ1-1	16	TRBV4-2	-	CASSQDSATLNTEAFF	TGTGCCAGCAGCCAAGATTCGGCGACACTGAACACTGAAGCTTTCTTT
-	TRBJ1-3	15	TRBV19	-	CASSIGLETGNTIYF	TGTGCCAGTAGTATAGGACTGGAAACTGGAAACACCATATATTTT
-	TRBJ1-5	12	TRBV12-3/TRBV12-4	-	CASSLGSQPQHF	TGTGCCAGCAGTTTGGGCAGTCAGCCCCAGCATTTT
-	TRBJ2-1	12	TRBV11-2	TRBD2	CASSLGTSKQFF	TGTGCCAGCAGCCTTGGGACTAGTAAGCAGTTCTTC
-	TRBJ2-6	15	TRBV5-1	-	CASSLPGTGANVLTF	TGCGCCAGCAGCTTACCAGGGACTGGGGCCAACGTCCTGACTTTC
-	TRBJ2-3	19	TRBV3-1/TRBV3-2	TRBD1	CASSQDIEGRGLSTDTQYF	TGTGCCAGCAGCCAAGATATTGAGGGAAGGGGGCTGAGCACAGATACGCAGTATTTT
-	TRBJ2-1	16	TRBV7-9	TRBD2	CASIPKASGTYNEQFF	TGTGCCAGCATCCCAAAGGCTAGCGGGACGTACAATGAGCAGTTCTTC
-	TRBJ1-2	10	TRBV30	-	CALRRGGYTF	TGTGCCCTCCGGAGGGGTGGCTACACCTTC
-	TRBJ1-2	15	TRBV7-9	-	CASSRRGGENYGYTF	TGTGCCAGCAGCCGCCGGGGAGGAGAGAACTATGGCTACACCTTC
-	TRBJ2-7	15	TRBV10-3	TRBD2	CAISEYYGREHEQYF	TGTGCCATCAGTGAGTACTACGGGAGGGAGCACGAGCAGTACTTC
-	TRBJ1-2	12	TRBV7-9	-	CASSPSGVGYTF	TGTGCCAGCAGCCCATCGGGGGTCGGCTACACCTTC
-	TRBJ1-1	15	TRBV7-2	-	CASSLAAPGVTEAFF	TGTGCCAGCAGCTTAGCGGCGCCGGGGGTGACTGAAGCTTTCTTT
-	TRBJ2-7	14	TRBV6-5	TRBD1	CASRYGTGAYEQYF	TGTGCCAGCAGATACGGGACAGGGGCCTACGAGCAGTACTTC
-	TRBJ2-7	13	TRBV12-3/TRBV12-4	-	CASSSGLAYEQYF	TGTGCCAGCAGTTCTGGACTTGCCTACGAGCAGTACTTC
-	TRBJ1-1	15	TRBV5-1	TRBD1	CASSLAGGKNTEAFF	TGCGCCAGCAGCTTAGCAGGGGGCAAGAACACTGAAGCTTTCTTT
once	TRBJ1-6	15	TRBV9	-	CASSTRQDNNSPLHF	TGTGCCAGCAGCACGCGACAGGACAATAATTCACCCCTCCACTTT
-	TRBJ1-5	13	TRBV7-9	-	CASSLRGQPPQHF	TGTGCCAGCAGCTTACGAGGACAGCCGCCCCAGCATTTT
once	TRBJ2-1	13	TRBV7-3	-	CASAIQGSVPQFF	TGTGCCAGCGCCATTCAGGGTAGTGTTCCGCAGTTCTTC
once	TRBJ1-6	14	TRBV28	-	CASSSSGYNSPLHF	TGTGCCAGCAGTAGCTCAGGCTATAATTCACCCCTCCACTTT
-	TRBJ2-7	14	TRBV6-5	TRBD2	CASIPGLAVYEQYF	TGTGCCAGCATCCCGGGACTAGCCGTCTACGAGCAGTACTTC
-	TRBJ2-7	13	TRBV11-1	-	CASSPLAHYEQYF	TGTGCCAGCAGCCCCCTGGCCCACTACGAGCAGTACTTC
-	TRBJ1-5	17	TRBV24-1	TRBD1	CATSDLPSGTGDQPQHF	TGTGCCACCAGTGACTTACCCTCCGGGACAGGGGATCAGCCCCAGCATTTT
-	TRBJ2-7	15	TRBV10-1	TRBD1	CASSSGQGLLGEQYF	TGCGCCAGCAGTAGCGGACAGGGGTTGTTAGGCGAGCAGTACTTC
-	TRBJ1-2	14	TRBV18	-	CASSPGAANYGYTF	TGTGCCAGCTCACCAGGGGCGGCTAACTATGGCTACACCTTC
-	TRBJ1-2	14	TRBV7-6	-	CASSLASGVDGYTF	TGTGCCAGCAGCTTAGCCTCAGGGGTCGATGGCTACACCTTC
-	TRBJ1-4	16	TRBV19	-	CASSIAPTGRNEKLFF	TGTGCCAGTAGTATAGCCCCGACAGGTAGAAATGAAAAACTGTTTTTT
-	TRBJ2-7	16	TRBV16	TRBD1	CASSQVGTGVSYEQYF	TGTGCCAGCAGCCAAGTGGGGACAGGGGTCTCCTACGAGCAGTACTTC
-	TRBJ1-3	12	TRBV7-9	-	CASSFGLNTIYF	TGTGCCAGCAGCTTCGGTTTAAACACCATATATTTT
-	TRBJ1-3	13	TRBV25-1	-	CATLNDSGNTIYF	TGTGCCACCCTAAATGACTCTGGAAACACCATATATTTT
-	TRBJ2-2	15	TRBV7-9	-	CASSRGGGNTGELFF	TGTGCCAGCAGCCGAGGGGGTGGGAACACCGGGGAGCTGTTTTTT
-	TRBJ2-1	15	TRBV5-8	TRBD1	CASSLEGQGAYEQFF	TGTGCCAGCAGCTTGGAGGGACAGGGGGCCTATGAGCAGTTCTTC
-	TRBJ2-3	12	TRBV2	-	CASSSGFDTQYF	TGTGCCAGCAGTTCAGGGTTTGATACGCAGTATTTT
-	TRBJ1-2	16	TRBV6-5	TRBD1	CASSYGDRVWVYGYTF	TGTGCCAGCAGTTACGGAGACAGGGTATGGGTCTATGGCTACACCTTC
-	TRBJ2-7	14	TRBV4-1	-	CASSQDRTTYEQYF	TGCGCCAGCAGCCAAGACAGGACAACCTACGAGCAGTACTTC
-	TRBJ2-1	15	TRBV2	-	CASSVQGSSYNEQFF	TGTGCCAGCAGTGTGCAGGGGAGCTCCTACAATGAGCAGTTCTTC
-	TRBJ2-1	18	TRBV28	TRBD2	CASSSQTSGASNYNEQFF	TGTGCCAGCAGTTCCCAGACTAGCGGGGCCAGTAACTACAATGAGCAGTTCTTC
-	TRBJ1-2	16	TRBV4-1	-	CASSQDRREGNYGYTF	TGCGCCAGCAGCCAAGATCGCAGGGAAGGTAACTATGGCTACACCTTC
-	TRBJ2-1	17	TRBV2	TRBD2	CASSGTSGGGVYNEQFF	TGTGCCAGCAGTGGAACTAGCGGGGGGGGCGTTTACAATGAGCAGTTCTTC
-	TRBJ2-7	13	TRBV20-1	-	CSASYRVLREQYF	TGCAGTGCTAGTTACAGGGTTTTACGGGAGCAGTACTTC
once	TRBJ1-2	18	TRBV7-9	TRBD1	CASSQPSRDRKRGYGYTF	TGTGCCAGCAGCCAACCAAGCCGGGACAGAAAACGTGGCTATGGCTACACCTTC
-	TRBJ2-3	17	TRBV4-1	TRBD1	CASSLFPTTGASDTQYF	TGCGCCAGCAGCCTCTTCCCTACGACAGGGGCCTCAGATACGCAGTATTTT